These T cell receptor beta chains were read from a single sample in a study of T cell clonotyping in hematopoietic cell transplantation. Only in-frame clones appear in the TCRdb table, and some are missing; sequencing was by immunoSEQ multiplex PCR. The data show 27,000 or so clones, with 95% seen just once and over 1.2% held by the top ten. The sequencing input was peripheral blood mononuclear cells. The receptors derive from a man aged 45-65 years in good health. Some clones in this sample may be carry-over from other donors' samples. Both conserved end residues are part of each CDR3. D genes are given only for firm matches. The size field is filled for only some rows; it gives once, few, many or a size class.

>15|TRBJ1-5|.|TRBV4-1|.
TGCGCCAGCAGCCGAAGCTCCGCTGACAATCAGCCCCAGCATTTT
CASSRSSADNQPQHF
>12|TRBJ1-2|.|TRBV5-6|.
TGTGCCAGCAGCTCCCGGGGGTATGGCTACACCTTC
CASSSRGYGYTF
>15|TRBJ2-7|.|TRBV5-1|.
TGCGCCAGCAGCTTGGCGCCAGGAGTAAACTACGAGCAGTACTTC
CASSLAPGVNYEQYF
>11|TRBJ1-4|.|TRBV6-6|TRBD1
TGTCTGACAGGGACTAATGAAAAACTGTTTTTT
CLTGTNEKLFF
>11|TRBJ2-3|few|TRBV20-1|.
TGCAGTGCGGATCGCACAGATACGCAGTATTTT
CSADRTDTQYF
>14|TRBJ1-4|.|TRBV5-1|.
TGCGCCAGCAGCTTCACTAATGGGGTAGGAAAACTGTTTTTT
CASSFTNGVGKLFF
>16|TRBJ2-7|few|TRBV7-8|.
TGTGCCAGCAGCTTACGGCTTAGCCAGGGTGACCACGAGCAGTACTTC
CASSLRLSQGDHEQYF
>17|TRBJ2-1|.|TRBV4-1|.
TGCGCCAGCAGCCAAGATAAGTCGGCAACCTCCTACAATGAGCAGTTCTTC
CASSQDKSATSYNEQFF
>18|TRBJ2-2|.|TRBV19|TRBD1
TGTGCCAGTAGCGAGAGGTTTGGACAGGGGCCGAACACCGGGGAGCTGTTTTTT
CASSERFGQGPNTGELFF
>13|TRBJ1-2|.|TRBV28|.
TGTGCTACCACCGGGACCGATGTTTATGGCTACACCTTC
CATTGTDVYGYTF
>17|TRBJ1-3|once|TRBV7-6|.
TGTGCCAGCAGCTTAGTCAGTGACTCTCGGGGTGGAAACACCATATATTTT
CASSLVSDSRGGNTIYF
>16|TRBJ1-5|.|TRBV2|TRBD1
TGTGCCAGCAGTGAAAGGGGGTGGGAGGGGGCTCAGCCCCAGCATTTT
CASSERGWEGAQPQHF
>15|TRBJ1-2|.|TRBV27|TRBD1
TGTGCCAGCAGTTTAATCGCGAACAGGGGCTACGGCTACACCTTC
CASSLIANRGYGYTF